This entry is about one TCR beta chain. This entry is derived from a study of blood T cell repertoires in COVID-19. The table came from immunoSEQ multiplex PCR; TCRdb's copy has only in-frame clones and leaves some out. The sample carries some 270,000 clones, 70% to 90% recorded once. Source material: PBMCs or T cells enriched from blood (not recorded which). This clonotype was sampled from a woman in her forties or fifties who had been exposed to COVID-19.

DNA for the CDR3: TGTGCCAGTAGCCGCCCCGGGACAGGGGTTGAAGCTTTCTTT. As protein: CASSRPGTGVEAFF. The V gene is TRBV19, the J gene TRBJ1-1, with 10 bases matching TRBD1. The CDR3 spans 14 residues. V dropped 6 bases and J dropped 7; count of bases not matched to a gene: 8. Germline V lookup: CDR1 LNHDA, CDR2 SQIVND (reference sequence).